What follows are 24 T cell receptor beta chains derived from one specimen sequenced in a study of cytomegalovirus exposure and HLA in healthy donors. Use of 60 Vbeta and 13 Jbeta primers characterized the PCR. The repertoire was sequenced with immunoSEQ multiplex PCR; TCRdb's copy has only in-frame clones and lacks some. The sample consists of about 300,000 clones, 86% of them appearing once. Specimen: PBMCs. All receptors come from a man aged 40-49 years in good health and CMV-seropositive.

This chain links TRBV7-8 with TRBJ2-7, with 9 nucleotides matching TRBD2. V lost 7 bases to trimming and J lost 0 bases; unmatched junction nucleotides: 10. The CDR3 totals 16 residues. Per the germline V gene, CDR1 is SGHVS and CDR2 is FQNEAQ. The CDR3 nucleotides read TGTGCCAGCACCACGCCGCGGGAGGGCCTCTCCTACGAGCAGTACTTC. This codes for CASTTPREGLSYEQYF. The full variable domain, rest sourced from reference TRBV7-8 and TRBJ2-7, is GAGVSQSPRYKVAKRGQDVALRCDPISGHVSLFWYQQALGQGPEFLTYFQNEAQLDKSGLPSDRFFAERPEGSVSTLKIQRTQQEDSAVYLCASTTPREGLSYEQYFGPGTRLTVT.

A single count supports this clone. The chain carries TRBV28 and TRBJ1-2; 8 bases are a match to TRBD1. Germline V gives CDR1 MDHEN, CDR2 SYDVKM. After removal of 5 bases from V and 8 bases from J, the junction contained 10 bases not matched to a gene. The CDR3 covers 14 residues. CDR3 nucleotides: TGTGCCAGCAGTCCGGACAGGGCGGGAAGGGGCTACACCTTC. It specifies CASSPDRAGRGYTF.

CDR3 sequence reads: CASSIWTGQGTQYF. The CDR3 nucleotides read TGTGCCAGCAGCATATGGACAGGGCAGGGGACCCAGTACTTC. The genes are TRBV7-6 and TRBJ2-5, with 8 positions matching TRBD1. Germline CDR1 is SGHVS and CDR2 is FNYEAQ. Losses at the gene ends were 5 bases for V and 7 bases for J; bases not matched to a gene: 9. The CDR3 runs 14 residues.

This clone has only a few counts. The gene calls are TRBV29-1 and TRBJ1-4; D is unresolved. CDR3 size: 11 residues. Trimming took 4 bases from V and 8 from J, leaving 8 bases between them. Germline V gene data show CDR1 as SQVTM and CDR2 as ANQGSEA. The CDR3 DNA follows: TGCAGCGTTGGGAGCGGGGAAAAACTGTTTTTT. Translated, it gives CSVGSGEKLFF.

The rearrangement uses TRBV5-1 and TRBJ2-3; 11 nucleotides line up with TRBD2. Germline trimming cut 4 bases from V and 5 bases from J; bases unmatched to any gene: 9. Per germline, CDR1 SGHRS and CDR2 YFSETQ. The CDR3 is 16 amino acids. The CDR3 loop is CASSPRLAGWRDTQYF. The CDR3 bases are TGCGCCAGCAGCCCTCGACTAGCGGGATGGAGAGATACGCAGTATTTT.

This rearrangement joins TRBV7-9 to TRBJ2-7; maybe TRBD1 (6 bases). V shed 8 bases and J shed 2 bases, with 13 bases lying between them. Germline V gene sequence: CDR1 SEHNR, CDR2 FQNEAQ (reference sequence). The CDR3 spans 13 residues. Written as DNA, the CDR3 is TGTGCCAGCGGAGAGGGGGTCCCCTACGAGCAGTACTTC. Amino acid sequence: CASGEGVPYEQYF. The variable domain in full, completed from reference TRBV7-9 and TRBJ2-7, reads DTGVSQNPRHKITKRGQNVTFRCDPISEHNRLYWYRQTLGQGPEFLTYFQNEAQLEKSRLLSDRFSAERPKGSFSTLEIQRTEQGDSAMYLCASGEGVPYEQYFGPGTRLTVT.

This clone has just one count. This chain joins TRBV6-5 and TRBJ2-7; perhaps TRBD2 as D (5 bases). Germline assignment: CDR1 MNHEY and CDR2 SVGAGI. The V gene lost 5 bases and the J gene lost 2 bases, with 13 bases spanning the gap. This CDR3 comprises 14 residues. The CDR3 reads CASSPGGYTYEQYF. In DNA, the CDR3 is TGTGCCAGCAGTCCAGGAGGCTACACCTACGAGCAGTACTTC.

The chain is built from TRBV28 and TRBJ1-5; a weak D match, TRBD1 (6 bases). Deletions cut 1 base from V and 7 bases from J, with 14 bases between. The CDR3 length is 15 residues. Germline CDR1 is MDHEN and CDR2 is SYDVKM. The CDR3 region is CASSLSHRVNQPQHF. The CDR3 coding sequence is TGTGCCAGCAGTTTATCCCACAGGGTAAACCAGCCCCAGCATTTT.

The chain couples TRBV30 to TRBJ2-7; 10 bases line up with TRBD2. Germline values: CDR1 GTSNPN, CDR2 SVGIG (reference sequence). The trim removed 3 bases at V and 3 bases at J, leaving 14 bases unmatched. The CDR3 loop spans 17 amino acids. The CDR3 spells CAWSDRNSLAGVYEQYF. CDR3 DNA: TGTGCCTGGAGCGATAGAAACAGCCTAGCGGGAGTCTACGAGCAGTACTTC.

J is TRBJ2-7 and V is TRBV7-9; perhaps TRBD1 as D (6 bases). The CDR3 contains 16 residues. Germline assignment: CDR1 SEHNR and CDR2 FQNEAQ (reference sequence). V was trimmed by 5 bases and J by 5 bases, leaving 22 bases between them. CDR3 in DNA: TGTGCCAGCAGCCCTACAGACAGGACCCGGATCCACGAGCAGTACTTC. Translated, it gives CASSPTDRTRIHEQYF.

In this sample, this clone turned up once. The J gene is TRBJ2-3, the V gene TRBV11-2; 7 bases align to TRBD2. Germline trimming cut 1 base from V and 4 bases from J; bases unmatched to any gene: 5. The CDR3 has 15 amino acids. Germline assignment: CDR1 SGHAT and CDR2 FQNNGV. CDR3: CASSLGLAGADTQYF. DNA for the CDR3: TGTGCCAGCAGCTTAGGGTTGGCGGGGGCAGATACGCAGTATTTT.

The gene calls are TRBV5-1 and TRBJ1-6; TRBD1 matches 9 bases. Germline CDR1 SGHRS, CDR2 YFSETQ. The trim removed 5 bases at V and 7 bases at J, leaving 7 bases unmatched. The CDR3 spans 15 residues. This CDR3 is CASSGTGTVNSPLHF. The CDR3 DNA is TGCGCCAGCAGTGGGACAGGGACAGTAAATTCACCCCTCCACTTT.

CDR3 DNA sequence: TGCGCCAGCAGACCCGGGACACTTCGGGAGCAGTACTTC. It specifies CASRPGTLREQYF. The chain links TRBV5-1 to TRBJ2-7, with a weak D call TRBD1 (6 bases). The CDR3 consists of 13 residues. Germline V lookup: CDR1 SGHRS, CDR2 YFSETQ. The germline V and J ends were trimmed by 5 bases and 7 bases, with 16 bases remaining between them.

This clone was counted only a few times. The rearrangement links TRBV11-2 to TRBJ2-5, with 8 bases lining up with TRBD1. Germline V CDR1 and CDR2: SGHAT, FQNNGV. The V and J ends lost 5 bases and 0 bases, in that order; junction bases with no gene match: 5. The CDR3 sequence is 15 residues long. The CDR3 sequence: CASSTGDRYQETQYF. In DNA form, the CDR3 reads TGTGCCAGCAGCACCGGGGACAGGTACCAAGAGACCCAGTACTTC.

About this clone itself: This CDR3 is also generated by other DNA sequences in the sample. This chain joins TRBV4-1 and TRBJ2-1; a possible D gene is TRBD1 (8 bases). The CDR3 runs 16 residues. Trimming pared 8 bases from V and 6 bases from J, leaving 23 bases between. From germline, CDR1 is MGHRA and CDR2 YSYEKL. The CDR3 sequence is CASDEGTGLGVNEQFF. The CDR3 DNA is TGCGCCAGCGACGAGGGGACAGGACTAGGCGTCAATGAGCAGTTCTTC.

The rearrangement joins TRBV7-6 to TRBJ2-2; D is perhaps TRBD1 (6 bases). V shed 6 bases and J shed 4 bases, with 12 bases lying between them. This CDR3 has 14 amino acids. Germline-derived CDR1 and CDR2 are SGHVS and FNYEAQ. Here the CDR3 reads CASRLTGSTGELFF. The CDR3 DNA reads TGTGCCAGCAGGTTGACAGGATCCACCGGGGAGCTGTTTTTT.

The V call is TRBV2, the J call TRBJ2-6, with 7 bases fitting TRBD1. The CDR3 extends over 15 amino acids. Germline CDR1 and CDR2: SNHLY and FYNNEI. Trimming at V came to 6 bases and at J to 1 base, leaving 3 bases not matched to a gene. CDR3: CASRRGQSGANVLTF. The CDR3 nucleotides are TGTGCCAGCAGACGGGGACAGTCTGGGGCCAACGTCCTGACTTTC.

The chain links TRBV9 to TRBJ1-4; no firm D call. Germline V lookup: CDR1 SGDLS, CDR2 YYNGEE. The CDR3 has 15 amino acids. V gave up 4 bases and J gave up 3 bases, with 13 bases separating them. In nucleotides, the CDR3 is TGTGCCAGCAGCAGGACCCTCGGGGCTAATGAAAAACTGTTTTTT. Translating gives CASSRTLGANEKLFF.

The chain uses TRBV18 and TRBJ2-3, with 8 bases aligning to TRBD2. From germline, CDR1 is KGHSH and CDR2 LQKENI. The CDR3 runs 15 residues. V lost 1 base and J lost 5; bases outside the gene matches: 5. This CDR3 reads CASSPRGLARDTQYF. CDR3 DNA: TGTGCCAGCTCACCACGAGGACTAGCAAGAGATACGCAGTATTTT.

This sequence joins TRBV28 and TRBJ1-5; 10 bases are a match to TRBD1. CDR1 and CDR2 from the germline V gene are MDHEN and SYDVKM. Trimming at V came to 6 bases and at J to 7 bases, leaving 9 bases not matched to a gene. The CDR3 sequence is 15 residues long. CDR3 DNA: TGTGCCAGCAGCCTAGGGACAGGGGAGCGCCAGCCCCAGCATTTT. Its protein is CASSLGTGERQPQHF.

The V and J genes are TRBV7-9 and TRBJ2-1; 8 nucleotides match TRBD2. V trimming: 1 base; J trimming: 5 bases; junction bases outside the gene matches: 7. CDR3 size: 16 residues. Germline V CDR1 and CDR2: SEHNR, FQNEAQ (reference sequence). The CDR3 reads CASSLGGSGKHNEQFF. CDR3 DNA: TGTGCCAGCAGCTTAGGTGGTAGCGGGAAGCACAATGAGCAGTTCTTC.

With regard to this clone: Other DNA sequences in this sample translate to the same CDR3. The gene calls are TRBV19 and TRBJ2-7; 8 bases align to TRBD1. Germline CDR1 and CDR2: LNHDA and SQIVND (reference sequence). This CDR3 is built from 15 residues. Trimming at V came to 1 base and at J to 3 bases, leaving 5 bases not matched to a gene. CDR3 region: CASSIGAGGGYEQYF. The CDR3 DNA is TGTGCCAGTAGTATAGGGGCAGGGGGCGGCTACGAGCAGTACTTC.

This rearrangement joins TRBV7-8 to TRBJ2-7; a weak D match, TRBD2 (7 bases). The CDR3 totals 14 residues. Germline CDR1 SGHVS, CDR2 FQNEAQ. With 5 bases removed from V and 2 bases from J, the gap between germline ends came to 13 bases. The DNA for the CDR3 is TGTGCCAGCAGCCTGGGGGGGGCTCCCTACGAGCAGTACTTC. This sequence encodes CASSLGGAPYEQYF.

This rearrangement joins TRBV7-9 to TRBJ2-7; 8 bases fit TRBD2. V shed 1 base and J 4 bases; nucleotides not matched to a gene: 6. This CDR3 has 15 amino acids. Per the germline V gene, CDR1 is SEHNR and CDR2 is FQNEAQ (reference sequence). Here the CDR3 reads CASSLVPTSEYEQYF. The CDR3, as DNA: TGTGCCAGCAGCTTAGTCCCGACTAGCGAATACGAGCAGTACTTC.